This paragraph reports one T cell receptor (beta chain). A second PCR of about 6 to 11 cycles used a sample-barcoded 5' primer and a J-beta primer mix. Researchers report that a template-switch adaptor with 12 random nucleotides tagged each cDNA molecule. MiXCR, run by TCRdb on the 5' RACE reads, gives a single entry per CDR3 protein. The repertoire holds more than 1.4 million distinct CDR3 sequences, 42% seen once, with 7.9% in the top ten. Extractions gave at least 5 micrograms of total RNA per sample. The CDR3 consists of 13 residues. CDR1 and CDR2 (germline): LGHNA, YNFKEQ. V shed 0 bases and J shed 8 bases, with 7 bases lying between them. The record originates from a study of blood T cells in healthy people across ages.

The TCR sequence derives from a woman aged 18-35 years in good health. The sequencing input was blood. This rearrangement joins TRBV4-2 to TRBJ2-2; D is unresolved. Written as DNA, the CDR3 is TGTGCCAGCAGCCAAGAGGGTCCAGGGGAGCTGTTTTTT. Protein sequence: CASSQEGPGELFF.